This TCR beta chain was captured in a study of vaccination and CD4 T cells after COVID-19. The treatment here: 10-day PBMC culture with coronavirus spike peptide pools or control peptides (ViraFEST assay). The CDR3 consists of 14 residues. Germline values: CDR1 MNHEY, CDR2 SVGEGT. Trimming took 4 bases from V and 6 from J, leaving 10 bases between them. The Oncomine TCR Beta short-read assay was what sequenced the DNA obtained from cultured CD4+ T cells. Investigators isolated genomic DNA from cultured CD4+ T cells. TCRdb re-derived calls from the PCR reads in MiXCR, one entry per CDR3 protein. The sample holds over 10,000 distinct CDR3 sequences, just under 80% seen once. Notes on this clonotype: The antigen remains undetermined.

The sequence derives from a human donor who had recovered from COVID-19. The sample taken for sequencing was CD4+ T cells from blood, cultured in vitro. The chain joins TRBV6-2 or TRBV6-3 to TRBJ1-6; TRBD1 might be the D (6 bases). The CDR3 DNA follows: TGTGCCAGCAGTTGGAGAGGGGGTAATTCACCCCTCCACTTT. Translating it yields CASSWRGGNSPLHF.